Listed here are 14 T cell receptor beta chains from one sample, sequenced in a study of T cell responses to AZD1222 COVID-19 vaccine (dated by TCRdb to the early 2020s). Preparation of the library involved the immunoSEQ multiplex PCR assay. TCRdb limited this immuneACCESS table to in-frame rearrangements with V and J called. A share of clones is missing; checked studies link under half to unresolved V genes, and the rest is unexplained. This sample comprises fewer than 150,000 clones, roughly 90% of them detected only once. Roughly 5.7% of the sample is held by the ten biggest clonotypes. The sample's time point label, in plain terms: about 28 days (+/-7) after the second vaccine dose. The sequencing here drew on peripheral blood, taken 28 days after the second AZD1222 dose. The receptors were sampled from an adult who received the AZD1222 COVID-19 vaccine.

DNA for the CDR3: TGTGCCAGCAGCTTAGGGGGCCAGGGCCTAAATCAGCCCCAGCATTTT. It specifies CASSLGGQGLNQPQHF. This rearrangement joins TRBV7-6 to TRBJ1-5; maybe TRBD1 (5 bases). CDR1 is SGHVS, CDR2 FNYEAQ, per germline. This CDR3 is 16 amino acids long. V lost 1 base and J lost 4, with 14 bases in between.

The genes are TRBV6-2 or TRBV6-3 and TRBJ1-2, with no clear D. V lost 2 bases and J lost 0, with 10 bases in between. Germline CDR1 is MNHEY and CDR2 is SVGEGT. The CDR3 sequence is 15 residues long. Here the CDR3 reads CASSYAAAPNYGYTF. Here the CDR3 DNA reads TGTGCCAGCAGTTACGCGGCAGCCCCTAACTATGGCTACACCTTC.

In regard to this clone: Since the CDR3 does not end with the conserved phenylalanine or tryptophan, this likely comes from a read error. Because the CDR3's place on the DNA is in doubt, the DNA is left out and the CDR3 is given as listed by TCRdb. The chain is built from TRBV20-1 and TRBJ1-2. The CDR3 sequence runs 9 residues, both termini included. The germline CDR1 and CDR2 sequences are DFQATT and SNEGSKA (reference sequence). The CDR3 reads CSARGGTAI.

Only a few counts were recorded for this clone. The chain uses TRBV18 and TRBJ2-1; maybe TRBD2 (6 bases). This CDR3 is built from 14 residues. The germline gives CDR1 KGHSH, CDR2 LQKENI. Trimming removed 3 bases from V and 6 bases from J, with 12 bases in between. The CDR3 protein is CASSPPSDFNEQFF. DNA for the CDR3: TGTGCCAGCTCACCTCCTAGCGACTTCAATGAGCAGTTCTTC.

The rearrangement links TRBV10-3 to TRBJ2-5; 8 bases align to TRBD1. This CDR3 is built from 14 residues. Per germline, CDR1 ENHRY and CDR2 SYGVKD. V trimming: 7 bases; J trimming: 2 bases; junction bases outside the gene matches: 6. CDR3 nucleotide sequence: TGTGCCATCACCCCGGACAGGGAGCAAGAGACCCAGTACTTC. Translated: CAITPDREQETQYF.

This chain uses TRBV5-4 with TRBJ1-1; 7 nucleotides agree with TRBD1. The germline V gene encodes CDR1 SGHNT and CDR2 YYREEE (reference sequence). J gave up 3 bases and V 4 bases, and 6 bases lay outside the gene matches. This CDR3 has 14 residues. CDR3 in DNA: TGTGCCAGCAGCAAGACAGGGTGGGACACTGAAGCTTTCTTT. It codes for CASSKTGWDTEAFF. Complete variable domain (other parts from reference TRBV5-4 and TRBJ1-1): ETGVTQSPTHLIKTRGQQVTLRCSSQSGHNTVSWYQQALGQGPQFIFQYYREEENGRGNFPPRFSGLQFPNYSSELNVNALELDDSALYLCASSKTGWDTEAFFGQGTRLTVV.

The chain is built from TRBV19 and TRBJ1-2; 7 nucleotides align to TRBD1. V trimming: 2 bases; J trimming: 4 bases; junction bases outside the gene matches: 16. Germline values: CDR1 LNHDA, CDR2 SQIVND (reference sequence). CDR3 length equals 18 residues. The CDR3 coding sequence is TGTGCCAGTAGTATACCGTTGGGGGGGACAGTCCCAGGCTATGGCTACACCTTC. This gives the protein CASSIPLGGTVPGYGYTF. The entire variable domain, with the rest obtained from reference TRBV19 and TRBJ1-2, is as follows: DGGITQSPKYLFRKEGQNVTLSCEQNLNHDAMYWYRQDPGQGLRLIYYSQIVNDFQKGDIAEGYSVSREKKESFPLTVTSAQKNPTAFYLCASSIPLGGTVPGYGYTFGSGTRLTVV.

This clone came up a few times. This chain uses TRBV5-1 with TRBJ1-1, with D possibly being TRBD1 (5 bases). Per germline, CDR1 SGHRS and CDR2 YFSETQ. The CDR3 spans 14 residues. Trimming cost V 3 bases and J 3 bases, with 12 bases left between them. Here the CDR3 reads CASSSGTSDTEAFF. The DNA for the CDR3 is TGCGCCAGCAGCTCTGGGACGTCAGACACTGAAGCTTTCTTT.

V and J are TRBV24-1 and TRBJ1-2, with a tentative D call TRBD1 (5 bases). This CDR3 comprises 14 residues. The germline CDR1 and CDR2 sequences are KGHDR and SFDVKD. The V end lost 5 bases, the J end lost 8 bases, and 17 bases lay between the germline ends. The CDR3 DNA sequence: TGTGCCACCAGTGGCCGGGACCGCCTAGGGGGCTACACCTTC. Protein product: CATSGRDRLGGYTF.

The genes are TRBV11-3 and TRBJ1-1; D is unresolved. Trimming stripped 3 bases from V and 1 base from J, with 9 bases between. The CDR3 is 14 amino acids. Germline CDR1 is SGHNT and CDR2 is YENEEA. CDR3 protein: CASSFRSPNTEAFF. The CDR3 DNA is TGTGCCAGCAGCTTCCGATCTCCGAACACTGAAGCTTTCTTT.

The chain links TRBV29-1 to TRBJ1-1; 10 bases agree with TRBD1. Germline CDR1 reads SQVTM; CDR2 reads ANQGSEA. This CDR3 has 14 amino acids. Trimming took 4 bases from V and 3 from J; bases not matched to a gene: 5. CDR3 amino acids: CSVGFGTGDTEAFF. The CDR3 DNA reads TGCAGCGTTGGATTCGGGACAGGGGACACTGAAGCTTTCTTT. Drawing the rest from reference TRBV29-1 and TRBJ1-1, the complete variable domain is SAVISQKPSRDICQRGTSLTIQCQVDSQVTMMFWYRQQPGQSLTLIATANQGSEATYESGFVIDKFPISRPNLTFSTLTVSNMSPEDSSIYLCSVGFGTGDTEAFFGQGTRLTVV.

CDR3 protein: CAWSVRDSGSPLHF. The CDR3 nucleotides are TGTGCCTGGAGTGTACGGGACAGTGGTTCACCCCTCCACTTT. The chain carries TRBV30 and TRBJ1-6; 7 bases line up with TRBD1. V lost 0 bases, J lost 9 bases, and 5 bases stayed unmatched. CDR3 size: 14 residues. CDR1 GTSNPN and CDR2 SVGIG come from the germline V gene (reference sequence).

The J gene is TRBJ1-5, the V gene TRBV27; D remains unclear. There are 16 residues in the CDR3. The V and J ends lost 5 bases and 0 bases respectively, with 14 bases between them. CDR1 MNHEY and CDR2 SMNVEV come from the germline V gene (reference sequence). CDR3 coding DNA: TGTGCCAGCAGTCGGTCGACCGCGAGTAGCAATCAGCCCCAGCATTTT. The encoded protein is CASSRSTASSNQPQHF.

The V and J genes are TRBV5-1 and TRBJ2-7, with 8 bases fitting TRBD2. Germline assignment: CDR1 SGHRS and CDR2 YFSETQ. There are 15 residues in the CDR3. With V trimmed by 1 base and J by 0 bases, 3 bases remained unmatched. CDR3 loop: CASSLSAGASYEQYF. DNA of the CDR3: TGCGCCAGCAGCTTGTCAGCGGGAGCCTCCTACGAGCAGTACTTC.